Detailed here is one T cell receptor beta chain. This sample stems from a study of blood T cell repertoires in COVID-19. Profiling relied on immunoSEQ multiplex PCR, and the TCRdb table lists in-frame clones only, not all of them. The data show 200,000 to 300,000 clones, with more than 80% seen just once and more than 5.5% held by the top ten. The sequence was collected from a human donor in a cohort sampled during active COVID-19. What was sequenced was peripheral blood.

The CDR3, as DNA: TGTGCCAGCAGTGTGACTAGCGGGGGGATACCTCCCGGCGAGCAGTACTTC. This sequence encodes CASSVTSGGIPPGEQYF. The J gene is TRBJ2-7, the V gene TRBV6-1; 13 bases align to TRBD2. CDR3 size: 17 residues. Trimming cost V 4 bases and J 6 bases; bases outside gene matches: 12. CDR1 is MNHNS, CDR2 SASEGT, per germline.